This TCR beta chain derives from a study of blood T cells in healthy people across ages. The use of a sample-barcoded 5' primer and a J-beta primer mix characterized a second PCR of about 7 to 12 cycles. In TCRdb, the 5' RACE reads were re-called with MiXCR into one record per CDR3 protein. The sample has approximately 730,000 distinct CDR3 sequences, about 55% seen once. CDR3 length equals 13 residues. With 6 bases removed from V and 2 bases from J, the gap between germline ends came to 11 bases. Germline-derived CDR1 and CDR2 are MNHEY and SVGEGT. The rearrangement joins TRBV6-2 or TRBV6-3 to TRBJ2-7; D unresolved. Sequencing input: blood. This sequence was found in an elderly man in good health. The DNA for the CDR3 is TGTGCCAGCAGCCGCAGGATCACCTACGAGCAGTACTTC. It is translated as CASSRRITYEQYF.